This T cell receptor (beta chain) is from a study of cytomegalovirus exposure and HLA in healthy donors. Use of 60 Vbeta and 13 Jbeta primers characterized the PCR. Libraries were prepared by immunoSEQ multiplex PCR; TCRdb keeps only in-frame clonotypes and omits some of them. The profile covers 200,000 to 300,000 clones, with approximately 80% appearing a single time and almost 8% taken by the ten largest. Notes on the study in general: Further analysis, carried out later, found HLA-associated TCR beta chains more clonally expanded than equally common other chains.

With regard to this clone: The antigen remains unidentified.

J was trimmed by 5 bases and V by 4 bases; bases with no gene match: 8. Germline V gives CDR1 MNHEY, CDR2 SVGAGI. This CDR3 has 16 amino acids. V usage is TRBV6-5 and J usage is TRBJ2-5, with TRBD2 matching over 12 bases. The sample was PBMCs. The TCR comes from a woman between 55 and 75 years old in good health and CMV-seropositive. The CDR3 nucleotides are TGTGCCAGCAGTTCCCGGACTAGCGGGAAAGGGGAGACCCAGTACTTC. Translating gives CASSSRTSGKGETQYF.